These 20 T cell receptor beta chains came from one sample sequenced in a study of cytomegalovirus exposure and HLA in healthy donors. The study ran its PCR with 60 Vbeta and 13 Jbeta primers. This table comes from immunoSEQ multiplex PCR, and its TCRdb copy is limited to in-frame clones, with some not included. The sample yields fewer than 150,000 clones, 66% seen once. The sequenced material came from PBMCs. Receptors originate from a human donor in good health.

The rearrangement links TRBV28 to TRBJ2-1, with a tentative D call TRBD1 (5 bases). Looked up from germline, CDR1 is MDHEN and CDR2 is SYDVKM. This CDR3 has 15 amino acids. Trimming pared 9 bases from V and 3 bases from J, leaving 18 bases between. CDR3 amino acids: CASSVTGEYYNEQFF. CDR3 DNA sequence: TGTGCCAGTTCCGTCACAGGCGAATACTACAATGAGCAGTTCTTC.

This chain connects TRBV28 to TRBJ1-4, with 10 bases fitting TRBD1. CDR1 and CDR2 from the germline V gene are MDHEN and SYDVKM. The CDR3 is made up of 15 amino acids. Germline trimming cut 5 bases from V and 5 bases from J; bases unmatched to any gene: 5. This CDR3 reads CASSPPTGGNEKLFF. The CDR3 DNA reads TGTGCCAGCAGTCCTCCGACAGGGGGCAATGAAAAACTGTTTTTT.

The V and J genes are TRBV19 and TRBJ1-2, with TRBD1 identical over 10 bases. Germline V gives CDR1 LNHDA, CDR2 SQIVND (reference sequence). Trimming at V came to 3 bases and at J to 4 bases, leaving 5 bases not matched to a gene. The CDR3 totals 15 residues. The DNA for the CDR3 is TGTGCCAGTAGTATTTGGACAGGGGGTACCTATGGCTACACCTTC. It codes for CASSIWTGGTYGYTF.

To note about this clone: The identical CDR3 is also encoded by other nucleotide sequences in the sample. The rearrangement uses TRBV5-1 and TRBJ1-1; possible D gene TRBD1, 6 bases. V was cut by 0 bases and J by 5 bases, with 14 bases left in between. Per germline, CDR1 SGHRS and CDR2 YFSETQ. The CDR3 length is 15 residues. The CDR3 protein is CASSLVQQGSTEAFF. For the CDR3, the DNA is TGCGCCAGCAGCTTGGTCCAACAGGGTTCTACTGAAGCTTTCTTT.

This clone was found once. The V and J genes are TRBV2 and TRBJ1-5; possible D gene TRBD1, 6 bases. The V gene's germline CDR1 is SNHLY and CDR2 FYNNEI. CDR3 length: 17 residues. V lost 4 bases and J 0 bases, leaving 16 bases between the germline ends. The CDR3 sequence: CASSVRGGVYSNQPQHF. The CDR3 nucleotides are TGTGCCAGCAGTGTCAGGGGTGGGGTTTATAGCAATCAGCCCCAGCATTTT.

The chain combines TRBV28 with TRBJ2-3, with 10 bases that match TRBD2. Trimming at V came to 4 bases and at J to 0 bases, leaving 1 base not matched to a gene. The CDR3 spans 15 residues. Germline assignment: CDR1 MDHEN and CDR2 SYDVKM. The CDR3 DNA sequence: TGTGCCAGCAGTTGGACTAGCGGTAGCACAGATACGCAGTATTTT. It codes for CASSWTSGSTDTQYF.

As for this clone: Additional DNA sequences in this sample encode the identical CDR3. The chain has TRBV4-1 and TRBJ2-5; 13 nucleotides agree with TRBD2. CDR3 length: 16 residues. V dropped 0 bases and J dropped 4; count of bases not matched to a gene: 2. Per the germline V gene, CDR1 is MGHRA and CDR2 is YSYEKL. The CDR3 sequence: CASSQDRLAGGETQYF. CDR3 in DNA: TGCGCCAGCAGCCAAGATCGACTAGCGGGAGGAGAGACCCAGTACTTC.

V usage is TRBV27 and J usage is TRBJ1-1; 9 bases align to TRBD1. This CDR3 has 14 residues. The germline CDR1 and CDR2 sequences are MNHEY and SMNVEV (reference sequence). The V gene end was trimmed by 1 base and the J gene end by 4 bases; junction bases not matched to a gene: 1. CDR3 sequence: CASSLLDRGTEAFF. The CDR3 DNA sequence: TGTGCCAGCAGTTTATTGGACAGGGGCACTGAAGCTTTCTTT.

This chain links TRBV5-1 with TRBJ2-7; 9 nucleotides line up with TRBD1. The CDR3 loop spans 16 amino acids. The germline CDR1 and CDR2 sequences are SGHRS and YFSETQ. With V trimmed by 4 bases and J by 1 base, 9 bases remained unmatched. CDR3 residues: CASSPQMTGGSYEQYF. CDR3 bases: TGCGCCAGCAGCCCACAAATGACAGGGGGATCCTACGAGCAGTACTTC.

This chain uses TRBV2 with TRBJ1-5, with D perhaps TRBD1 (6 bases). The CDR3 extends over 13 amino acids. Trimming removed 6 bases at V and 15 bases at J, with 21 bases between. CDR1 is SNHLY and CDR2 is FYNNEI in the germline V gene. The CDR3 nucleotides read TGTGCCAGCAGCGATGGGACACTTTTTCGTGGGCATTTT. It specifies CASSDGTLFRGHF. The full variable domain, its missing parts supplied by reference TRBV2 and TRBJ1-5, is EPEVTQTPSHQVTQMGQEVILRCVPISNHLYFYWYRQILGQKVEFLVSFYNNEISEKSEIFDDQFSVERPDGSNFTLKIRSTKLEDSAMYFCASSDGTLFRGHFGDGTRLSIL.

V is TRBV5-6 and J is TRBJ2-1; 10 nucleotides agree with TRBD1. The CDR3 is 16 residues long. CDR1 and CDR2 (germline): SGHDT, YYEEEE. Trimming cost V 7 bases and J 9 bases; bases outside gene matches: 16. The CDR3 loop reads CASGREGQGSISEQFF. The CDR3, as DNA: TGTGCCAGCGGGAGGGAGGGACAGGGGTCTATTAGTGAGCAGTTCTTC.

This rearrangement joins TRBV7-9 to TRBJ2-4; 11 bases align to TRBD2. The CDR3 sequence is 18 residues long. V shed 5 bases and J 6 bases; nucleotides not matched to a gene: 15. Germline V gene lookup returns CDR1 SEHNR and CDR2 FQNEAQ (reference sequence). The CDR3 region is CASSPGTSGVTQRNIQYF. The CDR3 nucleotides read TGTGCCAGCAGCCCCGGGACTAGCGGAGTAACCCAGAGAAACATTCAGTACTTC.

The V call is TRBV4-3, the J call TRBJ2-1; 10 nucleotides align to TRBD2. V lost 0 bases, J lost 0 bases, and 8 bases stayed unmatched. There are 19 residues in the CDR3. Germline lookup yields CDR1 LGHNA and CDR2 YSLEER. CDR3 loop: CASSQDWTSGASSYNEQFF. In nucleotides, the CDR3 is TGCGCCAGCAGCCAAGATTGGACTAGCGGCGCCAGCTCCTACAATGAGCAGTTCTTC.

The chain couples TRBV7-9 to TRBJ2-3; TRBD2 is a possible D gene (5 bases). CDR1 is SEHNR, CDR2 FQNEAQ, per germline (reference sequence). V lost 3 bases and J 8 bases, leaving 15 bases between the germline ends. The length of the CDR3 is 14 residues. The CDR3 DNA reads as TGTGCCAGCAGCTTTTCGACTACCCCGGGTACGCAGTATTTT. Translating it yields CASSFSTTPGTQYF.

This clone was observed once. This rearrangement joins TRBV28 to TRBJ2-2, with TRBD1 identical over 7 bases. Germline loops: CDR1 MDHEN, CDR2 SYDVKM. V was pared by 5 bases and J by 0 bases, with 6 bases of the junction left unmatched. This CDR3 is built from 16 residues. In nucleotides, the CDR3 is TGTGCCAGCAGTAGGACAGGACTCGCGAACACCGGGGAGCTGTTTTTT. It encodes CASSRTGLANTGELFF.

The gene calls are TRBV6-5 and TRBJ1-1; 9 positions match TRBD1. The CDR3 is made up of 15 amino acids. Germline values: CDR1 MNHEY, CDR2 SVGAGI. V was pared by 2 bases and J by 0 bases, with 1 base of the junction left unmatched. DNA for the CDR3: TGTGCCAGCAGTTACGGGACAGGGATGAACACTGAAGCTTTCTTT. Protein: CASSYGTGMNTEAFF.

The gene calls are TRBV6-5 and TRBJ2-1; 10 nucleotides line up with TRBD1. The CDR3 covers 15 residues. V shed 6 bases and J 3 bases; nucleotides not matched to a gene: 5. Germline values: CDR1 MNHEY, CDR2 SVGAGI. The CDR3 is CASSRDRGNYNEQFF. As DNA, the CDR3 is TGTGCCAGCAGCCGGGACAGGGGAAACTACAATGAGCAGTTCTTC.

The rearrangement uses TRBV11-2 and TRBJ2-7; TRBD1 agrees at 10 bases. CDR3 length equals 15 residues. Germline CDR1 and CDR2: SGHAT and FQNNGV. The junction had 7 bases not matched to a gene; V was cut back by 4 bases and J by 4 bases. The CDR3: CASSSQGTGEYEQYF. The CDR3 DNA is TGTGCCAGCAGCTCCCAGGGGACAGGGGAATACGAGCAGTACTTC.

The chain carries TRBV12-1 and TRBJ1-1; the D segment call TRBD1 is taken from the table without a DNA check. TRBV12-1 is a documented pseudogene. The CDR3 runs 16 residues. This CDR3 reads CASSLTGGLYDTEAFF. The CDR3 DNA is TGTGCCAGCAGCCTCACAGGGGGCCTGTATGACACTGAAGCTTTCTTT.

This clone was observed a few times. The sample carries other DNA sequences with the same CDR3. The chain combines TRBV5-1 with TRBJ1-2; TRBD1 might be the D (5 bases). V was pared by 5 bases and J by 6 bases, with 20 bases between. Germline V gives CDR1 SGHRS, CDR2 YFSETQ. The CDR3 runs 15 residues. CDR3 sequence reads: CASSDSGAAWNGYTF. The CDR3 bases are TGCGCCAGCAGTGACAGCGGGGCGGCGTGGAATGGCTACACCTTC.